Presented here are 31 T cell receptor beta chains from one specimen sequenced in a study of cytomegalovirus exposure and HLA in healthy donors. Primers included in the PCR were 60 Vbeta and 13 Jbeta primers. Profiled with immunoSEQ multiplex PCR; TCRdb holds only in-frame clones, not every one. The data show under 200,000 clones, roughly 80% seen once. The specimen was PBMCs. The receptor source for this set is a woman between 18 and 29 years old in good health and CMV-seronegative.

The chain uses TRBV28 and TRBJ2-1, with a possible D match to TRBD2 (5 bases). Trimming pared 3 bases from V and 6 bases from J, leaving 12 bases between. The CDR3 runs 14 residues. CDR1 is MDHEN and CDR2 is SYDVKM in the germline V gene. The CDR3 loop reads CASSFGVRGNEQFF. The CDR3, as DNA: TGTGCCAGCAGTTTTGGAGTTCGGGGCAATGAGCAGTTCTTC.

The V and J genes are TRBV11-2 and TRBJ2-5; 15 bases map to TRBD2. J was trimmed by 1 base and V by 6 bases; bases with no gene match: 6. Germline V gene sequence: CDR1 SGHAT, CDR2 FQNNGV. This CDR3 comprises 17 residues. CDR3 sequence reads: CASRDGLAGGLQETQYF. DNA for the CDR3: TGTGCCAGCAGAGACGGACTAGCGGGAGGGCTCCAAGAGACCCAGTACTTC.

CDR3: CASSESMGQGAKYGYTF. DNA of the CDR3: TGTGCCAGCAGTGAAAGTATGGGACAGGGGGCAAAGTATGGCTACACCTTC. The chain carries TRBV25-1 and TRBJ1-2; 12 bases map to TRBD1. The junction had 9 bases not matched to a gene; V was cut back by 2 bases and J by 5 bases. Germline values: CDR1 MGHDK, CDR2 SYGVNS. The CDR3 is 17 amino acids.

The chain joins TRBV27 to TRBJ2-4; 7 nucleotides align to TRBD1. The length of the CDR3 is 14 residues. With V trimmed by 5 bases and J by 3 bases, 4 bases remained unmatched. CDR1 and CDR2 from the germline V gene are MNHEY and SMNVEV (reference sequence). CDR3 nucleotide sequence: TGTGCCAGCAGTAACCGGGACAGCAAAAACATTCAGTACTTC. Translated: CASSNRDSKNIQYF.

The CDR3 region is CTSSQEVAPRQGNYGYTF. CDR3 bases: TGCACCAGCAGCCAAGAAGTTGCTCCGAGACAGGGTAACTATGGCTACACCTTC. The chain combines TRBV1 with TRBJ1-2; TRBD1, the D gene given by the table, was not confirmed from the DNA. TRBV1 is labeled a pseudogene. The CDR3 sequence is 18 residues long.

The chain couples TRBV4-2 to TRBJ2-7, with D possibly matching TRBD2 (5 bases). The CDR3 totals 13 residues. V gave up 0 bases and J gave up 7 bases, with 10 bases separating them. The germline CDR1 and CDR2 sequences are LGHNA and YNFKEQ. CDR3 residues: CASSQDPAGEQYF. As DNA, the CDR3 is TGTGCCAGCAGCCAAGACCCCGCGGGTGAGCAGTACTTC.

The chain carries TRBV30 and TRBJ1-2; possible D gene TRBD1, 6 bases. CDR3 length: 16 amino acids. Trimming removed 2 bases from V and 4 bases from J, with 20 bases in between. The V gene's germline CDR1 is GTSNPN and CDR2 SVGIG (reference sequence). The CDR3 DNA reads TGTGCCTGGAGTTATCACGACAGGACCGACGTCTATGGCTACACCTTC. Residues: CAWSYHDRTDVYGYTF. Together with reference TRBV30 and TRBJ1-2, the CDR3 gives the full variable domain: SQTIHQWPATLVQPVGSPLSLECTVEGTSNPNLYWYRQAAGRGLQLLFYSVGIGQISSEVPQNLSASRPQDRQFILSSKKLLLSDSGFYLCAWSYHDRTDVYGYTFGSGTRLTVV.

The rearrangement links TRBV5-6 to TRBJ2-2; the match to TRBD2 covers 8 bases. The CDR3 length is 15 residues. Germline-derived CDR1 and CDR2 are SGHDT and YYEEEE. V lost 4 bases, J lost 4 bases, and 6 bases stayed unmatched. CDR3 sequence: CASSPLAVSTGELFF. Written as DNA, the CDR3 is TGTGCCAGCAGCCCACTAGCGGTTAGCACCGGGGAGCTGTTTTTT.

This chain joins TRBV11-3 and TRBJ1-1; 7 nucleotides match TRBD1. This CDR3 contains 16 residues. Germline V CDR1 and CDR2: SGHNT, YENEEA. V shed 5 bases and J 0 bases; nucleotides not matched to a gene: 9. In DNA form, the CDR3 reads TGTGCCAGCAGCCTCGATCGGACAGGCATGAACACTGAAGCTTTCTTT. Its translation is CASSLDRTGMNTEAFF.

The chain combines TRBV7-8 with TRBJ2-5; maybe TRBD1 (7 bases). Between the trimmed V and J ends, which lost 1 base and 5 bases, there was a span of 17 bases. The germline V gene has CDR1 SGHVS and CDR2 FQNEAQ. CDR3 length: 16 amino acids. The CDR3 here is CASSLVSTGAGETQYF. CDR3 nucleotides: TGTGCCAGCAGCTTAGTATCAACAGGGGCGGGGGAGACCCAGTACTTC. The complete variable domain, with remaining parts taken from reference TRBV7-8 and TRBJ2-5, reads GAGVSQSPRYKVAKRGQDVALRCDPISGHVSLFWYQQALGQGPEFLTYFQNEAQLDKSGLPSDRFFAERPEGSVSTLKIQRTQQEDSAVYLCASSLVSTGAGETQYFGPGTRLLVL.

The V call is TRBV7-9, the J call TRBJ2-3; D remains unclear. Deletions cut 5 bases from V and 6 bases from J, with 12 bases between. CDR3 length equals 13 residues. Germline V gives CDR1 SEHNR, CDR2 FQNEAQ (reference sequence). CDR3 protein: CASSPPQTDTQYF. CDR3 sequence (DNA): TGTGCCAGCAGCCCCCCACAGACGGATACGCAGTATTTT.

The chain employs TRBV6-4 and TRBJ2-6; 8 nucleotides align to TRBD2. Germline V gene lookup returns CDR1 MRHNA and CDR2 SNTAGT. Trimming took 3 bases from V and 0 from J; bases not matched to a gene: 4. The CDR3 has 17 amino acids. The CDR3 sequence: CASSDTGGGSGANVLTF. As DNA, the CDR3 is TGTGCCAGCAGTGATACGGGAGGGGGCTCTGGGGCCAACGTCCTGACTTTC.

The chain employs TRBV5-1 and TRBJ2-5; 8 nucleotides match TRBD2. The V gene end was trimmed by 4 bases and the J gene end by 5 bases; junction bases not matched to a gene: 13. The CDR3 sequence is 16 residues long. Germline V gene sequence: CDR1 SGHRS, CDR2 YFSETQ. CDR3 DNA: TGCGCCAGCAGCCCTCCAATAGCGGGAACAAAGGAGACCCAGTACTTC. Its protein product is CASSPPIAGTKETQYF.

The chain has TRBV9 and TRBJ1-3; D is unclear. This CDR3 has 13 amino acids. Germline V gene data show CDR1 as SGDLS and CDR2 as YYNGEE. The V end lost 6 bases, the J end lost 3 bases, and 10 bases lay between the germline ends. The CDR3 DNA is TGTGCCAGCACCCAAGGCGGTGGAAACACCATATATTTT. Its protein product is CASTQGGGNTIYF.

This clone has a single count. The chain carries TRBV15 and TRBJ2-5; 8 bases line up with TRBD2. Losses at the gene ends were 5 bases for V and 6 bases for J; bases not matched to a gene: 8. The CDR3 totals 14 residues. Germline CDR1 is LNHNV and CDR2 is YYDKDF (reference sequence). The chain's CDR3 is CATSATGGPKTQYF. The CDR3 DNA is TGTGCCACCAGCGCAACGGGAGGGCCGAAGACCCAGTACTTC.

The chain has TRBV18 and TRBJ1-5, with D possibly matching TRBD1 (5 bases). Trimming took off 2 bases at V and 3 bases at J, with 8 bases between the two ends. The germline gives CDR1 KGHSH, CDR2 LQKENI. The CDR3 length is 14 residues. The CDR3 DNA reads TGTGCCAGCTCACCAGGGGCCCCCAATCAGCCCCAGCATTTT. Protein sequence: CASSPGAPNQPQHF.

A few counts support this clone. The chain employs TRBV6-5 and TRBJ2-7, with TRBD1 matching 8 bases. CDR3 length: 12 residues. The germline gives CDR1 MNHEY, CDR2 SVGAGI. V gave up 5 bases and J gave up 3 bases; unmatched junction bases: 0. CDR3 DNA sequence: TGTGCCAGCAGTGGACAGGGCTACGAGCAGTACTTC. The encoded protein is CASSGQGYEQYF.

This rearrangement joins TRBV5-5 to TRBJ2-7, with 12 bases that match TRBD2. Germline V gives CDR1 SGHKS, CDR2 YYEKEE (reference sequence). Germline trimming cut 2 bases from V and 4 bases from J; bases unmatched to any gene: 7. The CDR3 contains 16 residues. DNA of the CDR3: TGTGCCAGCAGCTTTGGACTAGCGGGGAGTTGGTACGAGCAGTACTTC. Its protein is CASSFGLAGSWYEQYF.

The chain is built from TRBV2 and TRBJ2-2, with 7 positions matching TRBD2. The V segment lost 7 bases and the J segment 7 bases; nucleotides outside the gene matches: 9. This CDR3 is built from 14 residues. The germline V gene encodes CDR1 SNHLY and CDR2 FYNNEI. The CDR3: CASNGLRGSGELFF. In nucleotides, the CDR3 is TGTGCCAGCAATGGACTGCGGGGGAGCGGGGAGCTGTTTTTT. Full variable domain (outside the CDR3, taken from reference TRBV2 and TRBJ2-2): EPEVTQTPSHQVTQMGQEVILRCVPISNHLYFYWYRQILGQKVEFLVSFYNNEISEKSEIFDDQFSVERPDGSNFTLKIRSTKLEDSAMYFCASNGLRGSGELFFGEGSRLTVL.

The CDR3 DNA is TGCGCCAGCAGCTTGGATCGGTCTAGCACAGATACGCAGTATTTT. Protein sequence: CASSLDRSSTDTQYF. This rearrangement joins TRBV5-1 to TRBJ2-3; D call uncertain. The CDR3 length is 15 residues. Per germline, CDR1 SGHRS and CDR2 YFSETQ. V lost 0 bases, J lost 0 bases, and 8 bases lay in between.

The rearrangement links TRBV2 to TRBJ2-7; D possibly corresponds to TRBD1 (5 bases). Germline V gene lookup returns CDR1 SNHLY and CDR2 FYNNEI. Trimming left V 6 bases short and J 1 base short, with 13 bases between. The CDR3 spans 14 residues. The CDR3 here is CASRANRNSYEQYF. The CDR3 DNA sequence: TGTGCCAGCAGGGCAAACAGGAATTCCTACGAGCAGTACTTC.

This chain joins TRBV19 and TRBJ2-7, with 10 nucleotides matching TRBD1. From germline, CDR1 is LNHDA and CDR2 SQIVND (reference sequence). J lost 2 bases, V lost 5 bases, and 3 bases had no gene match. This CDR3 is built from 14 residues. Here the CDR3 DNA reads TGTGCCAGTAGTTCCGGGACAGGGGCCTACGAGCAGTACTTC. This gives the protein CASSSGTGAYEQYF.

The gene calls are TRBV10-2 and TRBJ2-5; D perhaps matches TRBD2 (7 bases). The CDR3 contains 15 residues. Trimming removed 3 bases at V and 5 bases at J, with 16 bases between. Germline assignment: CDR1 WSHSY and CDR2 SAAADI. This CDR3 is CASSDQGMGGETQYF. CDR3 sequence (DNA): TGCGCCAGCAGTGATCAGGGGATGGGAGGGGAGACCCAGTACTTC.

J is TRBJ2-3 and V is TRBV18; 10 nucleotides line up with TRBD2. CDR3 length: 17 residues. Germline V gene data show CDR1 as KGHSH and CDR2 as LQKENI. The J segment lost 3 bases and the V segment lost 0 bases, leaving 6 bases of the junction unmatched. The CDR3 DNA is TGTGCCAGCTCACCACCCCCGAGTAGCGGGAGGACAGATACGCAGTATTTT. It is translated as CASSPPPSSGRTDTQYF.

The CDR3 sequence is CAWSKRATYEQYF. The DNA of the CDR3 is TGTGCCTGGAGTAAGAGGGCTACCTACGAGCAGTACTTC. This chain links TRBV30 with TRBJ2-7; weak D call: TRBD2 (5 bases). The germline gives CDR1 GTSNPN, CDR2 SVGIG (reference sequence). CDR3 size: 13 residues. The V end was cut by 2 bases, the J end by 2 bases, with 10 bases between.

This chain joins TRBV7-3 and TRBJ2-3, with 11 bases fitting TRBD1. With 4 bases clipped from V and 3 bases from J, the junction kept 3 bases outside the gene matches. CDR1 SGHTA and CDR2 FQGTGA come from the germline V gene. The CDR3 spans 15 residues. The CDR3 nucleotides read TGTGCCAGCAGCTCCCGGGACAGGGGGACAGATACGCAGTATTTT. This gives the protein CASSSRDRGTDTQYF.

The J gene is TRBJ2-1, the V gene TRBV23-1, with TRBD2 identical over 7 bases. TRBV23-1 is treated as an ORF (open reading frame) with a function not yet certain. Trimming at V came to 9 bases and at J to 0 bases, leaving 5 bases not matched to a gene. The length of the CDR3 is 14 residues. CDR3 protein: CASPGGGSYNEQFF. DNA of the CDR3: TGCGCCAGTCCTGGGGGGGGCTCCTACAATGAGCAGTTCTTC.

The chain couples TRBV6-6 to TRBJ2-5; weak D call: TRBD2 (5 bases). CDR1 MNHNY and CDR2 SVGAGI come from the germline V gene (reference sequence). There are 14 residues in the CDR3. The V and J ends lost 2 bases and 2 bases respectively, with 9 bases between them. CDR3 in DNA: TGTGCCAGCAGTTACCTAACTAGTCAAGAGACCCAGTACTTC. This gives the protein CASSYLTSQETQYF.

This clone was seen once. The rearrangement joins TRBV5-1 to TRBJ2-1, with 10 bases that match TRBD2. This CDR3 comprises 15 residues. Looked up from germline, CDR1 is SGHRS and CDR2 is YFSETQ. Trimming removed 2 bases from V and 8 bases from J; junction bases left unmatched: 7. CDR3 nucleotide sequence: TGCGCCAGCAGCTTTGCCGGGACTAGCGATGATGAGCAGTTCTTC. This sequence encodes CASSFAGTSDDEQFF.

The CDR3 here is CASSKKTSGRATGELFF. CDR3 DNA: TGTGCCAGCAGCAAAAAGACTAGCGGGAGGGCCACCGGGGAGCTGTTTTTT. This chain joins TRBV21-1 and TRBJ2-2; TRBD2 is the table's D call, not checked against the DNA. TRBV21-1 is shown as a pseudogene. This CDR3 is 17 amino acids long.

The chain uses TRBV10-3 and TRBJ2-3; D perhaps matches TRBD2 (6 bases). Germline CDR1 ENHRY, CDR2 SYGVKD. This CDR3 region has 15 residues. Trimming shortened V by 5 bases and J by 1 base, and 13 bases separated the two germline ends. The CDR3 protein is CAISSSSVGTDTQYF. CDR3 in DNA: TGTGCCATCAGTTCCTCTAGCGTCGGCACAGATACGCAGTATTTT.